This TCR beta chain appears in the sequencing data of a study of cytomegalovirus exposure and HLA in healthy donors. Trimming removed 4 bases from V and 4 bases from J, with 14 bases in between. Germline CDR1 and CDR2: SGHRS and YFSETQ. This CDR3 contains 15 residues. General study results and limits: When a later analysis was performed, an Asian-associated ancestry cluster reportedly had fewer N-insertions than the approximately 690-donor mean. Highly shared sequence variants in one cluster were likely a sequencing artifact.

Points on this clone: No antigen is known for it.

PCR involved 60 Vbeta and 13 Jbeta primers. The repertoire was sequenced with immunoSEQ multiplex PCR; TCRdb's copy has only in-frame clones and lacks some. Altogether roughly 200,000 clones are present, around 75% being singletons, with the ten largest covering about 3%. The chain is built from TRBV5-1 and TRBJ1-4, with a weak D call TRBD1 (6 bases). Sample: PBMCs. The source of this sequence is a female donor in good health and CMV-seronegative. As DNA, the CDR3 is TGCGCCAGCAGCGGCACAGGGTATAATAATGAAAAACTGTTTTTT. The encoded protein is CASSGTGYNNEKLFF.